These T cell receptor beta chains were read from a single sample in a study of blood T cell repertoires in COVID-19. Assay: immunoSEQ multiplex PCR; the TCRdb copy retains only in-frame clones and omits some. The sample holds approximately 41,000 clones, approximately 90% seen once. Sequenced sample: peripheral blood. Receptor source: a human donor in a cohort sampled during active COVID-19. CDR3s include the opening cysteine and the closing phenylalanine or tryptophan. A D gene is named only where the DNA matches it firmly. Rows may omit the clone size; those that give it use once, few, many or a size class.

CDR3 | DNA | J | D | size | length | V
CASSVVGSERGNTGELFF | TGTGCCAGCAGCGTAGTTGGTTCGGAGCGGGGGAACACCGGGGAGCTGTTTTTT | TRBJ2-2 | TRBD2 | . | 18 | TRBV9
CASSLGLGNTDTQYF | TGTGCCAGCAGCTTGGGACTCGGAAACACAGATACGCAGTATTTT | TRBJ2-3 | . | . | 15 | TRBV5-6
CASSYGPNQPQHF | TGTGCCAGCAGTTACGGCCCGAATCAGCCCCAGCATTTT | TRBJ1-5 | . | . | 13 | TRBV6-5
CASSSWDRGTDTQYF | TGCGCCAGCAGCTCCTGGGACAGGGGCACAGATACGCAGTATTTT | TRBJ2-3 | TRBD1 | . | 15 | TRBV5-1
CASKQWETEAFF | TGTGCCAGCAAGCAGTGGGAGACTGAAGCTTTCTTT | TRBJ1-1 | . | . | 12 | TRBV25-1
CASTLEVWPYGYTF | TGTGCCAGTACCCTGGAGGTGTGGCCCTATGGCTACACCTTC | TRBJ1-2 | . | few | 14 | TRBV19
CSASELAARDEQFF | TGCAGTGCTAGTGAACTAGCGGCCAGGGATGAGCAGTTCTTC | TRBJ2-1 | TRBD2 | . | 14 | TRBV20-1
CASSVGTMQETQYF | TGTGCCAGCAGCGTAGGGACAATGCAAGAGACCCAGTACTTC | TRBJ2-5 | . | . | 14 | TRBV9
CASSQTPEGQLNTEAFF | TGCGCCAGCAGTCAAACTCCCGAGGGACAGTTGAACACTGAAGCTTTCTTT | TRBJ1-1 | TRBD1 | . | 17 | TRBV23-1
CASSEQGGHSPLHF | TGCGCCAGCAGTGAACAGGGTGGTCATTCACCCCTCCACTTT | TRBJ1-6 | . | once | 14 | TRBV10-2
CASSHGWRTDYEQYF | TGCGCCAGCAGCCATGGTTGGCGGACTGACTACGAGCAGTACTTC | TRBJ2-7 | . | . | 15 | TRBV4-1
CASSLWRQKIEKLFF | TGTGCCAGCAGTTTATGGCGGCAAAAGATTGAAAAACTGTTTTTT | TRBJ1-4 | . | once | 15 | TRBV28
CATSDRRLAGGRGNEQFF | TGTGCCACCAGTGACCGCCGACTAGCGGGAGGTCGAGGTAATGAGCAGTTCTTC | TRBJ2-1 | TRBD2 | . | 18 | TRBV24-1
CASSFEAGTNTGELFF | TGTGCCAGCAGCTTCGAAGCAGGGACGAACACCGGGGAGCTGTTTTTT | TRBJ2-2 | . | once | 16 | TRBV5-5
CATSGRDGYNEQFF | TGTGCCACCAGCGGGAGGGACGGCTACAATGAGCAGTTCTTC | TRBJ2-1 | TRBD2 | . | 14 | TRBV15
CASSLETGYTGELFF | TGTGCCAGCAGCTTAGAAACAGGTTACACCGGGGAGCTGTTTTTT | TRBJ2-2 | . | . | 15 | TRBV7-6
CASSLALFGAGGGYNEQFF | TGTGCCAGCAGCTTAGCGCTTTTCGGAGCGGGAGGAGGGTACAATGAGCAGTTCTTC | TRBJ2-1 | TRBD2 | . | 19 | TRBV7-8
CASSDRQQGYEQFF | TGCGCCAGCAGTGATAGACAGCAGGGCTATGAGCAGTTCTTC | TRBJ2-1 | . | . | 14 | TRBV10-1
CASSQDTGPLGYTF | TGTGCCAGCAGCCAGGACACCGGGCCACTTGGCTACACCTTC | TRBJ1-2 | . | . | 14 | TRBV28
CSVETGLSAEQYF | TGCAGCGTTGAAACAGGGTTATCCGCCGAGCAGTACTTC | TRBJ2-7 | . | . | 13 | TRBV29-1
CASSIDRDRGQVGELFF | TGTGCCAGCAGTATCGACCGGGACAGGGGGCAGGTCGGGGAGCTGTTTTTT | TRBJ2-2 | TRBD1 | . | 17 | TRBV27
CASSNGRGREQYF | TGTGCCAGTAGTAACGGCAGGGGGCGGGAGCAGTACTTC | TRBJ2-7 | TRBD1 | few | 13 | TRBV19
CASSQELLAVMGNEQFF | TGTGCCAGCAGCCAAGAGCTCCTAGCGGTCATGGGGAATGAGCAGTTCTTC | TRBJ2-1 | TRBD2 | . | 17 | TRBV3-1/TRBV3-2
CASSKDSPPLNTEAFF | TGTGCCAGCAGCAAGGACAGCCCGCCCCTGAACACTGAAGCTTTCTTT | TRBJ1-1 | . | . | 16 | TRBV7-6
CASSKGQDYTYEQYF | TGTGCCAGTAGTAAAGGCCAGGACTACACCTACGAGCAGTACTTC | TRBJ2-7 | . | . | 15 | TRBV19
CASSLVPGLAGDEQFF | TGCGCCAGCAGCTTGGTACCGGGACTAGCGGGAGACGAGCAGTTCTTC | TRBJ2-1 | TRBD2 | . | 16 | TRBV5-1
CASSPSGTLTGELFF | TGTGCCAGCAGTCCCAGCGGAACGCTCACCGGGGAGCTGTTTTTT | TRBJ2-2 | . | . | 15 | TRBV6-6
CACGGLAVSYEQYF | TGTGCCTGCGGGGGACTAGCGGTTTCCTACGAGCAGTACTTC | TRBJ2-7 | TRBD2 | . | 14 | TRBV30
CASSYHSGRPTYEQYF | TGTGCCAGCAGTTATCATAGCGGGAGGCCAACCTACGAGCAGTACTTC | TRBJ2-7 | TRBD2 | . | 16 | TRBV6-2/TRBV6-3
CASSTGRGGGELFF | TGTGCCAGCAGTACCGGGAGGGGAGGCGGGGAGCTGTTTTTT | TRBJ2-2 | TRBD2 | once | 14 | TRBV6-5
CASSSLTGIQETQYF | TGTGCCAGCAGCTCTCTAACAGGGATACAAGAGACCCAGTACTTC | TRBJ2-5 | . | once | 15 | TRBV7-9
CATWRLPGGYTF | TGTGCCACCTGGCGGCTCCCCGGCGGCTACACCTTC | TRBJ1-2 | . | few | 12 | TRBV19
CSVEPRVVLYYNEQFF | TGCAGCGTTGAACCCAGGGTCGTCCTCTACTACAATGAGCAGTTCTTC | TRBJ2-1 | . | . | 16 | TRBV29-1
CASSLAPLGRASYNEQFF | TGTGCCAGCAGCTTAGCCCCCCTCGGGAGGGCCTCCTACAATGAGCAGTTCTTC | TRBJ2-1 | TRBD2 | . | 18 | TRBV7-9
CASSRTGGDGYTF | TGTGCCAGTAGTAGGACAGGGGGGGATGGCTACACCTTC | TRBJ1-2 | TRBD1 | . | 13 | TRBV19
CASWDGGGEKLFF | TGTGCCTCCTGGGACGGCGGGGGAGAAAAACTGTTTTTT | TRBJ1-4 | . | . | 13 | TRBV28
CASSYSPGVGSPLHF | TGTGCCAGCAGTTACTCCCCAGGGGTTGGTTCACCCCTCCACTTT | TRBJ1-6 | . | . | 15 | TRBV6-5
CASNGVGGTDTQYF | TGTGCCAGTAACGGGGTCGGGGGCACAGATACGCAGTATTTT | TRBJ2-3 | . | . | 14 | TRBV19
CASSYPLGVRQGVYEQYF | TGTGCCAGCAGTTACCCACTTGGGGTACGACAGGGGGTTTACGAGCAGTACTTC | TRBJ2-7 | TRBD1 | . | 18 | TRBV6-2/TRBV6-3
CATSTRTGAYGYTF | TGTGCCACCAGCACCCGGACAGGGGCGTATGGCTACACCTTC | TRBJ1-2 | TRBD1 | . | 14 | TRBV15
CASSYGYRGANYGYTF | TGTGCCAGCAGTTACGGCTACAGGGGGGCGAACTATGGCTACACCTTC | TRBJ1-2 | TRBD1 | . | 16 | TRBV6-5
CASTPLAGTDTQYF | TGTGCCAGCACACCTCTAGCCGGCACAGATACGCAGTATTTT | TRBJ2-3 | . | . | 14 | TRBV7-8
CARTDSAPGLAVNNEQFF | TGTGCCCGAACAGACAGCGCTCCGGGACTAGCGGTGAACAATGAGCAGTTCTTC | TRBJ2-1 | TRBD2 | . | 18 | TRBV2
CASSEWLGGESTDTQYF | TGTGCCAGCAGTGAATGGCTTGGAGGGGAATCCACAGATACGCAGTATTTT | TRBJ2-3 | . | once | 17 | TRBV6-1
CATSDRSGDPTDTQYF | TGTGCCACCAGTGATAGGTCGGGGGACCCAACAGATACGCAGTATTTT | TRBJ2-3 | . | . | 16 | TRBV24-1
CAWSVAGGYEQFF | TGTGCCTGGAGTGTAGCGGGAGGGTATGAGCAGTTCTTC | TRBJ2-1 | TRBD2 | . | 13 | TRBV30
CASSLQTVNYGYTF | TGTGCCAGCAGCTTGCAGACAGTTAACTATGGCTACACCTTC | TRBJ1-2 | . | . | 14 | TRBV7-2
CASSLDRESQPQHF | TGTGCCAGCAGCTTAGACAGGGAAAGTCAGCCCCAGCATTTT | TRBJ1-5 | . | . | 14 | TRBV7-6
CASSPRLAGGAYEQYF | TGTGCCAGCAGCCCACGACTAGCGGGAGGGGCTTACGAGCAGTACTTC | TRBJ2-7 | TRBD2 | . | 16 | TRBV9
CASSEGLAIQGNIQYF | TGTGCCAGCAGCGAGGGACTAGCGATCCAAGGGAACATTCAGTACTTC | TRBJ2-4 | TRBD2 | . | 16 | TRBV9
CASSSDGHNQPQHF | TGTGCCAGTAGTTCGGACGGACACAATCAGCCCCAGCATTTT | TRBJ1-5 | . | medium-sized | 14 | TRBV19
CSVVLAGGPETQYF | TGCAGCGTTGTACTAGCGGGAGGGCCTGAGACCCAGTACTTC | TRBJ2-5 | TRBD2 | . | 14 | TRBV29-1